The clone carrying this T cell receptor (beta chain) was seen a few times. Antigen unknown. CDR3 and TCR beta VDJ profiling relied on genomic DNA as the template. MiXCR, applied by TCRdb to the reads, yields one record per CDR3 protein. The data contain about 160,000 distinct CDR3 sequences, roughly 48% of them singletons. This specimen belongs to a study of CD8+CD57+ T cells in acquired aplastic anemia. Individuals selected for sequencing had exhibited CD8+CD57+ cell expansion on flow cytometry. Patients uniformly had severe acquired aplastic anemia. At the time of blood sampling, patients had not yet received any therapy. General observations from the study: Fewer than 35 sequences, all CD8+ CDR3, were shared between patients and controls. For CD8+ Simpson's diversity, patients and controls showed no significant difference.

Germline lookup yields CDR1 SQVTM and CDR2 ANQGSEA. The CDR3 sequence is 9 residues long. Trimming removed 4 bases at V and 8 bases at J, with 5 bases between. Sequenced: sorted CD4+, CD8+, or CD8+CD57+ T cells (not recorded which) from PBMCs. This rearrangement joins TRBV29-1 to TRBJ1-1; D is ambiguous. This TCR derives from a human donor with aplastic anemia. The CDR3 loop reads CSVGWEAFF. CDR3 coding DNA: TGCAGCGTTGGCTGGGAAGCTTTCTTT.